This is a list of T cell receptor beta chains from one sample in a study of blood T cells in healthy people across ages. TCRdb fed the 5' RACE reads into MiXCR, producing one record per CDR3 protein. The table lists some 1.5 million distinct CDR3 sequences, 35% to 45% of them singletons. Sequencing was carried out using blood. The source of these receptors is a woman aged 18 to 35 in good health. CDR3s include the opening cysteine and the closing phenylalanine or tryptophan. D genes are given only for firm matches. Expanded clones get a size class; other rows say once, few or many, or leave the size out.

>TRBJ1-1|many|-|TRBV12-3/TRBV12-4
TGTGCCAGCAGTTTAGGAGGGGGGGGAACTGAAGCTTTCTTT
CASSLGGGGTEAFF
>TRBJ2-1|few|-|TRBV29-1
TGCAGCGTTCGCCAGACTAGTTCCAACAATGAGCAGTTCTTC
CSVRQTSSNNEQFF
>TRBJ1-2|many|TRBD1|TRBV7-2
TGTGCCAGCAGCGAACAGGGGGTAATGACTAACTATGGCTACACCTTC
CASSEQGVMTNYGYTF
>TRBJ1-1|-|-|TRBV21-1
TGTGCCAGCAGCAAAGAGGGGGAGTTTGAAGCTTTCTTT
CASSKEGEFEAFF
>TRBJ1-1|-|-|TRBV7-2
TGTGCCAGCAGCTTATTCGGGGCTAACACTGAAGCTTTCTTT
CASSLFGANTEAFF
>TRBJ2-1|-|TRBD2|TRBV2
TGTGCCAGCAGGATTGAACTAGCGGCTTACAATGAGCAGTTCTTC
CASRIELAAYNEQFF
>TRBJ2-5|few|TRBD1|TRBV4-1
TGCGCCAGCAGCCAAGAACTAGCCGGGACAGGATTAAAAGAGACCCAGTACTTC
CASSQELAGTGLKETQYF
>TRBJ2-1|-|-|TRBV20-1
TGCAGTGCTGATGGGATCGTCGGGGATGAGCAGTTCTTC
CSADGIVGDEQFF
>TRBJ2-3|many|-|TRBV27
TGTGCCAGCAGGTATATTGGGGGGCCATCAGATACGCAGTATTTT
CASRYIGGPSDTQYF
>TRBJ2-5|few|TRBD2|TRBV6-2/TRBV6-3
TGTGCCAGCGACAGGGACCTTAGCGGGGGACAAGAGACCCAGTACTTC
CASDRDLSGGQETQYF
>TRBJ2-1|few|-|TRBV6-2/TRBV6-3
TGTGCCAGCAGTTACTCGACAAGTCGGAATGAGCAGTTCTTC
CASSYSTSRNEQFF
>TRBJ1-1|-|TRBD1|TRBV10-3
TGTGCCATCAGTGGACAGGGAACCGGTGAAGCTTTCTTT
CAISGQGTGEAFF
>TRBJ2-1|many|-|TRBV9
TGTGCCAGCAGCGTTGGGGAATACAATGAGCAGTTCTTC
CASSVGEYNEQFF
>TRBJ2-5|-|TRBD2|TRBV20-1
TGCAGTGCTAGTGACCCGGGACTAGTGCCAGAGACCCAGTACTTC
CSASDPGLVPETQYF